A single T cell receptor beta chain is shown here with its context. Its antigen is still unknown. This record comes from a study of cytomegalovirus exposure and HLA in healthy donors. 60 Vbeta and 13 Jbeta primers were used in PCR. Per the original data handling: About 11 million of the roughly 77 million unique TCR beta chains counted in a later analysis were shared. Using immunoSEQ multiplex PCR, the repertoire was profiled, and TCRdb retains in-frame clones only, with some absent. V, J and clone size are taken as reported in that table, and D and trimming were inferred from the DNA itself. The repertoire holds about 160,000 clones, with approximately 76% as singletons. General study points: Reportedly, TCR beta sequences accurately predicted HLA-A and HLA-B alleles in most subjects. In an earlier analysis, in some 540 donors, most V segments appeared productive either ~87% or ~30% of the time. What was likely a sequencing artifact was a cluster of highly shared sequence variants.

Germline V lookup: CDR1 SGDLS, CDR2 YYNGEE. The CDR3 spans 16 residues. V lost 0 bases, J lost 6 bases, and 8 bases stayed unmatched. The TCR sequence derives from a man aged 60-69 years in good health and CMV-seronegative. The chain employs TRBV9 and TRBJ2-1, with 8 nucleotides matching TRBD2. Sequenced sample: PBMCs. The CDR3 here is CASSVGASGSGNEQFF. DNA for the CDR3: TGTGCCAGCAGCGTAGGTGCCAGCGGGAGTGGCAATGAGCAGTTCTTC.